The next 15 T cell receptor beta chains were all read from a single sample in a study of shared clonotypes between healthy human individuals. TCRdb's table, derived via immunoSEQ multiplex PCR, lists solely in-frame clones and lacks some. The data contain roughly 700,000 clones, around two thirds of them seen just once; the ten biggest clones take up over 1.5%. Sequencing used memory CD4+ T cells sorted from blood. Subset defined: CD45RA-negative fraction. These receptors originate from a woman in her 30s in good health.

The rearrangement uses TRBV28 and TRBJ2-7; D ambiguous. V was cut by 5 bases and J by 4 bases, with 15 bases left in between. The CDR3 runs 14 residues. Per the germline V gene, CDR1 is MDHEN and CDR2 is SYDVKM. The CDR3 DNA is TGTGCCAGCAGTCCACTGGATAGCTGGTACGAGCAGTACTTC. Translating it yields CASSPLDSWYEQYF.

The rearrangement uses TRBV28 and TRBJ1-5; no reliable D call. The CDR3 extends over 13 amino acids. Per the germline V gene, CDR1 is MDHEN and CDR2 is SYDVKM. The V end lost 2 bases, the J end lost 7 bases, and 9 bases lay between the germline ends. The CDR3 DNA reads TGTGCCAGCAGTTTAGGCGGAGAGCAGCCCCAGCATTTT. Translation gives CASSLGGEQPQHF. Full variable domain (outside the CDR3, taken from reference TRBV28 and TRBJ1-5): DVKVTQSSRYLVKRTGEKVFLECVQDMDHENMFWYRQDPGLGLRLIYFSYDVKMKEKGDIPEGYSVSREKKERFSLILESASTNQTSMYLCASSLGGEQPQHFGDGTRLSIL.

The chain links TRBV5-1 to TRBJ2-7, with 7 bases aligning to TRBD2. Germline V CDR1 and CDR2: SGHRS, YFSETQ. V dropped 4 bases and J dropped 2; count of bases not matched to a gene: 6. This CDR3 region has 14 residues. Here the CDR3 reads CASSVDTSAYEQYF. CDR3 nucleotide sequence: TGCGCCAGCAGCGTCGACACTAGCGCCTACGAGCAGTACTTC.

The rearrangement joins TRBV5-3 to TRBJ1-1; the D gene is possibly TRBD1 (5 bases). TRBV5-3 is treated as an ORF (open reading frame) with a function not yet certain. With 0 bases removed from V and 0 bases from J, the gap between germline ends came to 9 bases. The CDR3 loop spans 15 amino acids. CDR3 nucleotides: TGTGCCAGAAGCTTGGGGGACTGCGTGAACACTGAAGCTTTCTTT. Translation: CARSLGDCVNTEAFF.

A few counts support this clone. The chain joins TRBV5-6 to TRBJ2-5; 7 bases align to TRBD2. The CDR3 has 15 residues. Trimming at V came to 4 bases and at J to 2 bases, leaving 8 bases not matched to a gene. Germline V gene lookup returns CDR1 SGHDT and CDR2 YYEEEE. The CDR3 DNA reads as TGTGCCAGCAGCCCTTCAAGCGGGGCACAAGAGACCCAGTACTTC. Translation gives CASSPSSGAQETQYF.

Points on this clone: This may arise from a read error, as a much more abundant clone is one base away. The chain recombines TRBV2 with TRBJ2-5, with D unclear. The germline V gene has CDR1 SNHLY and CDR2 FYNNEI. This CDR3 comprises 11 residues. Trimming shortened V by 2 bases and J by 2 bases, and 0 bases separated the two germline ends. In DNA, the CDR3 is TGTGCCAGCAGTGAACAAGAGACCCAGTACTTC. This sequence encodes CASSEQETQYF.

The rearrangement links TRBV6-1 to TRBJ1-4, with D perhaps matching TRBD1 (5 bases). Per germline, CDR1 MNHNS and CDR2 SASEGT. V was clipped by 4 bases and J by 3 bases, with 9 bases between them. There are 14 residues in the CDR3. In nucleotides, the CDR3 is TGTGCCAGCAGTGTCGGGGGAGCTAATGAAAAACTGTTTTTT. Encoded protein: CASSVGGANEKLFF.

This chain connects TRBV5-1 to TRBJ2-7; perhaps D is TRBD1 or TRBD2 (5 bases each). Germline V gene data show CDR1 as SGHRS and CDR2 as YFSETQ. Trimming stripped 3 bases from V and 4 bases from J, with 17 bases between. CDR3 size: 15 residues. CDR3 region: CASSWIPGTEYEQYF. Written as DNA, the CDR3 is TGCGCCAGCAGCTGGATTCCCGGGACGGAGTACGAGCAGTACTTC.

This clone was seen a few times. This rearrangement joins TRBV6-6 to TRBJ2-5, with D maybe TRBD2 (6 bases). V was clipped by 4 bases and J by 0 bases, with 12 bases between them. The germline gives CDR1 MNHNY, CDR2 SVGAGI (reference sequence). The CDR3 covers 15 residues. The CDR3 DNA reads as TGTGCCAGCAGTTTCCGGTGGGACTACCAAGAGACCCAGTACTTC. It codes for CASSFRWDYQETQYF.

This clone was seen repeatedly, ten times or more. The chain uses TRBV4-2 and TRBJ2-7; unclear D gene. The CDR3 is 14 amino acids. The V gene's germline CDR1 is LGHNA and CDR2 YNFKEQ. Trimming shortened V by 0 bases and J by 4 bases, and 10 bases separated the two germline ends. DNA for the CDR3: TGTGCCAGCAGCCAAGATCTGGTTCAGTACGAGCAGTACTTC. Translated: CASSQDLVQYEQYF.

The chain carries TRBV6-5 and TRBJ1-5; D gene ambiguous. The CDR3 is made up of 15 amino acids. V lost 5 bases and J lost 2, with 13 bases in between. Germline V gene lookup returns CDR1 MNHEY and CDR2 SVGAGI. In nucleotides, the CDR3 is TGTGCCAGCAGTCGGACGGAGGACGGCAATCAGCCCCAGCATTTT. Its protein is CASSRTEDGNQPQHF.

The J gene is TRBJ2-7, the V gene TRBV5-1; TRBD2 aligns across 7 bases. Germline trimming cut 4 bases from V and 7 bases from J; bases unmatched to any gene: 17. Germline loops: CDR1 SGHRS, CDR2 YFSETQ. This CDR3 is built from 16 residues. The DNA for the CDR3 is TGCGCCAGCAGCCAGGGCCGGCGGGGGACTCTCCTAGAGCAGTACTTC. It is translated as CASSQGRRGTLLEQYF.

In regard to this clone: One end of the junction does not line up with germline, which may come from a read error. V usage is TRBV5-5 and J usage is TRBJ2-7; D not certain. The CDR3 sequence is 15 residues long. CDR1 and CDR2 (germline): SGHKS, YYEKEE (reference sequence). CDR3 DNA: TGTGCCAGCAGCTTAGTGGTCGGGCCTTCCTCCGAGCAGTACTTC. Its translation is CASSLVVGPSSEQYF.

The CDR3 nucleotides are TGTGCCAGCAGCAAGGGACAGGACGGGAGCGAGCAGTACTTC. Its protein product is CASSKGQDGSEQYF. The chain combines TRBV7-9 with TRBJ2-7; 8 nucleotides align to TRBD1. This CDR3 is 14 amino acids long. Trimming at V came to 5 bases and at J to 6 bases, leaving 9 bases not matched to a gene. CDR1 and CDR2 (germline): SEHNR, FQNEAQ (reference sequence). Combining the CDR3 with reference TRBV7-9 and TRBJ2-7 gives the whole variable domain DTGVSQNPRHKITKRGQNVTFRCDPISEHNRLYWYRQTLGQGPEFLTYFQNEAQLEKSRLLSDRFSAERPKGSFSTLEIQRTEQGDSAMYLCASSKGQDGSEQYFGPGTRLTVT.

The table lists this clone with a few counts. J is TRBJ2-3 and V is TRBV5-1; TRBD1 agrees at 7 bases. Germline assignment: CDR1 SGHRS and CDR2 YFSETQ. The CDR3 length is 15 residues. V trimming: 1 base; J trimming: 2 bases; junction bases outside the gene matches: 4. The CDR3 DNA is TGCGCCAGCAGCTTGAACACAGGGGACACAGATACGCAGTATTTT. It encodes CASSLNTGDTDTQYF.